This T cell receptor beta chain appears in the sequencing data of a study of shared clonotypes between healthy human individuals. Overall study: Plates per donor: three CD4 naive, three CD4 memory, two CD8 naive, one CD8 memory.

As defined, naive CD8 cells were CD45RO-negative and positively selected for CCR7, with terminally differentiated effector memory CD45RA+ cells excluded. The donor cohort consisted entirely of Caucasian adults residing in Nashville, Tennessee. Looked up from germline, CDR1 is SGHRS and CDR2 is YFSETQ. Trimming cost V 0 bases and J 7 bases; bases outside gene matches: 11. The CDR3 consists of 17 residues. The method was immunoSEQ multiplex PCR; TCRdb's version includes in-frame clones alone and lacks a portion of them. The sample contains more than 2 million clones, around 93% of which appear only once.

This sequence joins TRBV5-1 and TRBJ2-1; 9 bases are a match to TRBD2. The TCR originated in a man between 18 and 35 years old in good health. Some clones in this sample may be carry-over from other donors' samples. Sequenced sample: naive CD8+ T cells from PBMCs. The CDR3 region has the DNA TGCGCCAGCAGCTTGGAATTAGGCGGGAGGGCATGGAATGAGCAGTTCTTC. Translating gives CASSLELGGRAWNEQFF.